These 10 T cell receptor beta chains were all obtained from the same sample, sequenced in a study of blood T cell repertoires in COVID-19 (dated by TCRdb to 2018 to 2020). To prepare the library, the immunoSEQ multiplex PCR assay was applied. Held by TCRdb, this immuneACCESS table contains in-frame sequences only and omits some clones. Under half of the omission traces to an unresolved V gene where checked; the cause of the rest is unknown. The sample yields 250,000 to 300,000 clones; approximately 85% were counted once. The ten biggest clones cover less than 6.5% of the sample. Sequencing input: peripheral blood. These receptors were taken from a man aged 50 to 59 with active or convalescent COVID-19.

CDR3 nucleotides: TGTGCCAGCAGCTTGATGCGGGGATCCTACAATGAGCAGTTCTTC. Translated: CASSLMRGSYNEQFF. This chain connects TRBV5-4 to TRBJ2-1; weak D call: TRBD2 (6 bases). Germline loops: CDR1 SGHNT, CDR2 YYREEE (reference sequence). The CDR3 is 15 amino acids. V was clipped by 1 base and J by 1 base, with 9 bases between them.

The V and J genes are TRBV3-1 (or the pseudogene TRBV3-2) and TRBJ2-2; D might be TRBD1 (5 bases). Germline lookup yields CDR1 LGHDT and CDR2 YNNKEL (reference sequence). V lost 0 bases and J 7 bases, leaving 18 bases between the germline ends. There are 17 residues in the CDR3. The DNA of the CDR3 is TGTGCCAGCAGCCAAGAAGACAGACTTAGACCAGACGGGGAGCTGTTTTTT. As protein: CASSQEDRLRPDGELFF.

The chain combines TRBV18 with TRBJ2-1, with TRBD1 matching 7 bases. J was trimmed by 7 bases and V by 0 bases; bases with no gene match: 6. The CDR3 is 15 residues long. The germline V gene encodes CDR1 KGHSH and CDR2 LQKENI. The CDR3 reads CASSPPQGEGNEQFF. The CDR3 DNA reads TGTGCCAGCTCACCACCCCAGGGGGAAGGTAATGAGCAGTTCTTC.

The V gene is TRBV2, the J gene TRBJ2-7, with 9 positions matching TRBD1. Trimming cost V 3 bases and J 6 bases; bases outside gene matches: 6. This CDR3 has 14 residues. Germline V lookup: CDR1 SNHLY, CDR2 FYNNEI. The CDR3 is CASSETGGFSEQYF. CDR3 coding DNA: TGTGCCAGCAGTGAGACAGGGGGATTTAGCGAGCAGTACTTC. Using reference TRBV2 and TRBJ2-7 for the parts outside the CDR3, the full variable domain is EPEVTQTPSHQVTQMGQEVILRCVPISNHLYFYWYRQILGQKVEFLVSFYNNEISEKSEIFDDQFSVERPDGSNFTLKIRSTKLEDSAMYFCASSETGGFSEQYFGPGTRLTVT.

In its sample, this clone was seen once. The chain carries TRBV7-2 and TRBJ2-7; 14 bases map to TRBD2. The CDR3 runs to 16 residues. J gave up 4 bases and V 5 bases, and 7 bases lay outside the gene matches. Germline loops: CDR1 SGHTA, CDR2 FQGNSA. The CDR3 here is CASSPDWTSGRYEQYF. Here the CDR3 DNA reads TGTGCCAGCAGCCCGGACTGGACTAGCGGGAGGTACGAGCAGTACTTC.

The J gene is TRBJ2-1, the V gene TRBV30; TRBD1 matches at 10 bases. In germline, CDR1 is GTSNPN, CDR2 SVGIG (reference sequence). V was pared by 5 bases and J by 3 bases, with 7 bases of the junction left unmatched. The CDR3 runs to 15 residues. Written as DNA, the CDR3 is TGTGCCTGGGGCGGACAGGGGGGGATCTACAATGAGCAGTTCTTC. The encoded protein is CAWGGQGGIYNEQFF.

The chain links TRBV11-2 to TRBJ1-2; D possibly corresponds to TRBD1 (5 bases). This CDR3 has 16 residues. Trimming took 1 base from V and 7 from J, leaving 19 bases between them. The germline V gene has CDR1 SGHAT and CDR2 FQNNGV. As DNA, the CDR3 is TGTGCCAGCAGCTTAGTTGGCGGCGTCTTTAGGGGTGGCTACACCTTC. It codes for CASSLVGGVFRGGYTF.

This clone has a single count. The chain recombines TRBV19 with TRBJ2-7; D might be TRBD2 (6 bases). The CDR3 covers 14 residues. V was shortened by 3 bases and J by 4 bases, with 13 bases between the two germline ends. Germline V gene data show CDR1 as LNHDA and CDR2 as SQIVND (reference sequence). The CDR3 nucleotides read TGTGCCAGTAGTATGGAGGGAACCCTATACGAGCAGTACTTC. Translation gives CASSMEGTLYEQYF.

This clone was picked up a small number of times. The rearrangement links TRBV4-1 to TRBJ2-1; 11 bases map to TRBD2. The CDR3 is 20 residues long. Trimming cost V 6 bases and J 7 bases; bases outside gene matches: 23. CDR1 MGHRA and CDR2 YSYEKL come from the germline V gene. This CDR3 is CASRWRALTTGTSGRNEQFF. The CDR3 DNA sequence: TGCGCCAGCAGGTGGAGGGCCCTCACAACCGGGACTAGCGGACGGAATGAGCAGTTCTTC.

V is TRBV5-1 and J is TRBJ2-2, with 9 bases lining up with TRBD2. Germline CDR1 SGHRS, CDR2 YFSETQ. The CDR3 consists of 15 residues. The V gene end was trimmed by 0 bases and the J gene end by 6 bases; junction bases not matched to a gene: 3. In nucleotides, the CDR3 is TGCGCCAGCAGCTTGGGGACTAGCGACGCCGGGGAGCTGTTTTTT. As protein: CASSLGTSDAGELFF.